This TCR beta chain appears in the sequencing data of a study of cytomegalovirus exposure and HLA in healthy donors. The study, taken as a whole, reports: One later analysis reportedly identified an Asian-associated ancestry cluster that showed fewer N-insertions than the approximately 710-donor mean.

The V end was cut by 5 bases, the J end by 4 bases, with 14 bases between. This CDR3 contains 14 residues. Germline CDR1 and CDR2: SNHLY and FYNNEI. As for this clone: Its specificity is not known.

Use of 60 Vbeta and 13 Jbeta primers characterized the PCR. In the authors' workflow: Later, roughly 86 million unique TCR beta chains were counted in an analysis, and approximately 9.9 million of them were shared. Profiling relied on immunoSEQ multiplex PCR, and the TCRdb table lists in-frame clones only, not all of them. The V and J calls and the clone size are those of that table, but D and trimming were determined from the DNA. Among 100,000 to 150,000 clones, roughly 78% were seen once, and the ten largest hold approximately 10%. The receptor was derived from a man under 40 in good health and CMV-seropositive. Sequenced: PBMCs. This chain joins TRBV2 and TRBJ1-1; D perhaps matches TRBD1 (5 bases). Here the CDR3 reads CASSPTAGGTEAFF. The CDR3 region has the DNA TGTGCCAGCAGTCCGACTGCGGGGGGCACTGAAGCTTTCTTT.